Listed below are T cell receptor beta chains from one sample, sequenced in a study of human T cells and chemical hapten exposure. One entry per CDR3 protein, called by TCRdb with MiXCR from the RACE reads. The sample holds some 70,000 distinct CDR3 sequences, approximately 11% seen once. Sequenced material: whole blood, taken in connection with sensitization to the hapten diphenylcyclopropenone (DPC). The receptors were gathered from a woman in her forties or fifties with alopecia areata. Some clones in this sample may be carry-over from other donors' samples. CDR3s include the opening cysteine and the closing phenylalanine or tryptophan. Each record gives: D gene, J gene, clone size, V gene, CDR3 DNA, CDR3 protein. D genes are given only for firm matches. Clone size appears in some rows only: once, few, many, or a class for an expanded clone.

d_gene: NA; j_gene: TRBJ1-1; abundance: few; v_gene: TRBV5-6; CDR3nt: TGTGCCAGCAGCTTCGAGAGGCTTGAAGCTTTCTTT; CDR3aa: CASSFERLEAFF
d_gene: NA; j_gene: TRBJ2-3; abundance: NA; v_gene: TRBV5-1; CDR3nt: TGCGCCAGCAGCTTTGCACCAAGCACAGATACGCAGTATTTT; CDR3aa: CASSFAPSTDTQYF
d_gene: TRBD1; j_gene: TRBJ1-5; abundance: many; v_gene: TRBV28; CDR3nt: TGTGCCAGCTTTACGGCAGGGGGCTATCAGCCCCAGCATTTT; CDR3aa: CASFTAGGYQPQHF
d_gene: TRBD2; j_gene: TRBJ2-7; abundance: many; v_gene: TRBV6-2/TRBV6-3; CDR3nt: TGTGCCAGCAGTTACTCGTCTACTAGCGGGGCCGCCAGGAGGGACGAGCAGTACTTC; CDR3aa: CASSYSSTSGAARRDEQYF
d_gene: TRBD2; j_gene: TRBJ2-5; abundance: few; v_gene: TRBV6-5; CDR3nt: TGTGCCAGCAGTCCCTCGAGCGGGGGGGCGACGGAGACCCAGTACTTC; CDR3aa: CASSPSSGGATETQYF
d_gene: NA; j_gene: TRBJ2-2; abundance: many; v_gene: TRBV19; CDR3nt: TGTGCCAGTAGTACCTCCAGGGAACCGGGGGAGCTGTTTTTT; CDR3aa: CASSTSREPGELFF
d_gene: TRBD1; j_gene: TRBJ2-7; abundance: few; v_gene: TRBV28; CDR3nt: TGTGCCAGCAGTTGGGACAGGGGGCCATACGAGCAGTACTTC; CDR3aa: CASSWDRGPYEQYF
d_gene: TRBD2; j_gene: TRBJ2-1; abundance: many; v_gene: TRBV5-1; CDR3nt: TGCGCCAGCAGCTTGCCCGGACTAGCGGGAGGCCTATACAATGAGCAGTTCTTC; CDR3aa: CASSLPGLAGGLYNEQFF
d_gene: NA; j_gene: TRBJ1-1; abundance: many; v_gene: TRBV2; CDR3nt: TGTGCCAGCAACCCACAGGGACTCACTGAAGCTTTCTTT; CDR3aa: CASNPQGLTEAFF
d_gene: TRBD1; j_gene: TRBJ1-2; abundance: many; v_gene: TRBV9; CDR3nt: TGTGCCAGCAGCGAGGGCCCGGGAGGGGGCGGCTATGGCTACACCTTC; CDR3aa: CASSEGPGGGGYGYTF
d_gene: NA; j_gene: TRBJ1-6; abundance: few; v_gene: TRBV27; CDR3nt: TGTGCCAGCAGTTTTGGCCTCCTCGGTAATTCACCCCTCCACTTT; CDR3aa: CASSFGLLGNSPLHF
d_gene: NA; j_gene: TRBJ2-3; abundance: NA; v_gene: TRBV3-2; CDR3nt: TGTGCCAGCAGCCAAGGACTAGCGGGAGGAGGAGATACGCAGTATTTT; CDR3aa: CASSQGLAGGGDTQYF
d_gene: TRBD1; j_gene: TRBJ2-3; abundance: NA; v_gene: TRBV27; CDR3nt: TGTGCCAGGACAAAGGGGGCGACAGATACGCAGTATTTT; CDR3aa: CARTKGATDTQYF
d_gene: TRBD1; j_gene: TRBJ2-4; abundance: many; v_gene: TRBV14; CDR3nt: TGTGCCAGCAGCCAATTACAGGGGATTGGCAAAAACATTCAGTACTTC; CDR3aa: CASSQLQGIGKNIQYF
d_gene: NA; j_gene: TRBJ1-5; abundance: few; v_gene: TRBV6-1; CDR3nt: TGTGCCAGCAGAAGGTCCGTAGGGAATCAGCCCCAGCATTTT; CDR3aa: CASRRSVGNQPQHF
d_gene: NA; j_gene: TRBJ2-7; abundance: medium-sized; v_gene: TRBV10-3; CDR3nt: TGTGCCATCAGTGGTGGTCAGCCATACGAGCAGTACTTC; CDR3aa: CAISGGQPYEQYF
d_gene: NA; j_gene: TRBJ1-1; abundance: many; v_gene: TRBV2; CDR3nt: TGTGCCAGCATGGGGCTCACCCGGAACACTGAAGCTTTCTTT; CDR3aa: CASMGLTRNTEAFF
d_gene: NA; j_gene: TRBJ2-5; abundance: many; v_gene: TRBV7-9; CDR3nt: TGTGCCAGCAGCTTAGAGACACTAGAGACCCAGTACTTC; CDR3aa: CASSLETLETQYF
d_gene: NA; j_gene: TRBJ2-1; abundance: NA; v_gene: TRBV19; CDR3nt: TGTGCCAGTAGTATAAACAAGTACAATGAGCAGTTCTTC; CDR3aa: CASSINKYNEQFF
d_gene: NA; j_gene: TRBJ2-1; abundance: many; v_gene: TRBV20-1; CDR3nt: TGCAGTGCTAGGTCCGGCTCGACGGGTGAGCAGTTCTTC; CDR3aa: CSARSGSTGEQFF
d_gene: NA; j_gene: TRBJ2-7; abundance: NA; v_gene: TRBV28; CDR3nt: TGTGCCAGCAGTTTATTCAGTACCTCCTACGAGCAGTACTTC; CDR3aa: CASSLFSTSYEQYF
d_gene: NA; j_gene: TRBJ1-2; abundance: many; v_gene: TRBV29-1; CDR3nt: TGCAGCGTCGGGAACACCAACTATGGCTACACCTTC; CDR3aa: CSVGNTNYGYTF
d_gene: TRBD1; j_gene: TRBJ1-6; abundance: NA; v_gene: TRBV20-1; CDR3nt: TGCAGTGCCCCGGGCCCAGGGGGCGCCTATAATTCACCCCTCCACTTT; CDR3aa: CSAPGPGGAYNSPLHF
d_gene: NA; j_gene: TRBJ2-5; abundance: many; v_gene: TRBV6-6; CDR3nt: TGTGCCAACCACTGGGGTTGGGTTGAGCAAGAGACCCAGTACTTC; CDR3aa: CANHWGWVEQETQYF
d_gene: NA; j_gene: TRBJ2-3; abundance: many; v_gene: TRBV4-2; CDR3nt: TGTGCCAGCAGGATGAGGGCGGACACAGATACGCAGTATTTT; CDR3aa: CASRMRADTDTQYF
d_gene: NA; j_gene: TRBJ2-4; abundance: NA; v_gene: TRBV10-1; CDR3nt: TGCGCCAGCAGTGAGTCGACGGGAGTCAACATTCAGTACTTC; CDR3aa: CASSESTGVNIQYF
d_gene: NA; j_gene: TRBJ1-3; abundance: many; v_gene: TRBV18; CDR3nt: TGTGCCAGCTCACCGGGCTCTGGAAACACCATATATTTT; CDR3aa: CASSPGSGNTIYF
d_gene: TRBD1; j_gene: TRBJ2-6; abundance: many; v_gene: TRBV14; CDR3nt: TGTGCCAGCAGCCAGACAGGGCTATACTCTGGGGCCAACGTCCTGACTTTC; CDR3aa: CASSQTGLYSGANVLTF
d_gene: NA; j_gene: TRBJ2-1; abundance: many; v_gene: TRBV7-2; CDR3nt: TGTGCCAGCAGCTTAGTTGGACCACCGGCAGAGTTCTTC; CDR3aa: CASSLVGPPAEFF
d_gene: TRBD2; j_gene: TRBJ2-7; abundance: NA; v_gene: TRBV29-1; CDR3nt: TGCAGCGTTGCACTCGGACTAGCGGTGCGGGAGCAGTACTTC; CDR3aa: CSVALGLAVREQYF
d_gene: NA; j_gene: TRBJ2-2; abundance: NA; v_gene: TRBV29-1; CDR3nt: TGCAGCTCCCGATGGGGGAACACCGGGGAGCTGTTTTTT; CDR3aa: CSSRWGNTGELFF
d_gene: TRBD1; j_gene: TRBJ1-2; abundance: many; v_gene: TRBV2; CDR3nt: TGTGCCAGCCGTGACCGGACAGGCCCCTATGGCTACACCTTC; CDR3aa: CASRDRTGPYGYTF
d_gene: NA; j_gene: TRBJ1-1; abundance: many; v_gene: TRBV6-5; CDR3nt: TGTGCCAGCAGTTACGGGACACAAGGCACTGAAGCTTTCTTT; CDR3aa: CASSYGTQGTEAFF
d_gene: TRBD1; j_gene: TRBJ1-3; abundance: many; v_gene: TRBV7-2; CDR3nt: TGTGCCAGCAGCTCGAACAGGGGGCGCTTTGGAAACACCATATATTTT; CDR3aa: CASSSNRGRFGNTIYF
d_gene: NA; j_gene: TRBJ2-3; abundance: few; v_gene: TRBV29-1; CDR3nt: TGCAGCGTCGGGGGAGTATGGAGCACAGATACGCAGTATTTT; CDR3aa: CSVGGVWSTDTQYF
d_gene: NA; j_gene: TRBJ1-3; abundance: NA; v_gene: TRBV28; CDR3nt: TGTGCCAGCAGTTCATTGCGCGCAGGGAGAGGGAACACCATATATTTT; CDR3aa: CASSSLRAGRGNTIYF
d_gene: TRBD1; j_gene: TRBJ2-4; abundance: many; v_gene: TRBV19; CDR3nt: TGTGCCAGTAGTATGGGACAGTCGATTCAGTACTTC; CDR3aa: CASSMGQSIQYF
d_gene: TRBD1; j_gene: TRBJ1-2; abundance: few; v_gene: TRBV30; CDR3nt: TGTGCCTGGAGCCGACAGGGGACAGGTTTCTATGGCTACACCTTC; CDR3aa: CAWSRQGTGFYGYTF
d_gene: TRBD1; j_gene: TRBJ2-7; abundance: many; v_gene: TRBV20-1; CDR3nt: TGCAGTGCTTACCATGGACAGGGGGACTCCTACGAGCAGTACTTC; CDR3aa: CSAYHGQGDSYEQYF
d_gene: TRBD1; j_gene: TRBJ2-2; abundance: NA; v_gene: TRBV24-1; CDR3nt: TGTGCCACCAGTGAAACACCGGGACAGCCGACTCCTACCGGGGAGCTGTTTTTT; CDR3aa: CATSETPGQPTPTGELFF
d_gene: TRBD1; j_gene: TRBJ2-3; abundance: few; v_gene: TRBV20-1; CDR3nt: TGCAGTGCTAGACTATACAGGGGGCAGGCCGTCACAGATACGCAGTATTTT; CDR3aa: CSARLYRGQAVTDTQYF